These T cell receptor beta chains were read from a single sample in a study of blood T cell repertoires in COVID-19. Assay: immunoSEQ multiplex PCR; the TCRdb copy retains only in-frame clones and omits some. This sample has about 370,000 clones, with about 90% found just once. The sample consisted of peripheral blood. Source of these receptors: a woman aged 25 to 39 with COVID-19, enrolled during active disease. Each CDR3 is given with its conserved first and last residue. D genes are given only for firm matches. Clone size, where shown, is once, few, many, or a class for clones that have expanded.

size	V	length	J	D	CDR3	DNA
NA	TRBV10-3	16	TRBJ2-3	TRBD1	CAISSGTGGIGDTQYF	TGTGCCATCAGTAGTGGGACAGGGGGCATCGGAGATACGCAGTATTTT
once	TRBV7-9	17	TRBJ1-6	TRBD1	CASSLRLRGQGNSPLHF	TGTGCCAGCAGCTTAAGGCTCCGGGGACAGGGAAATTCACCCCTCCACTTT
NA	TRBV5-4	14	TRBJ2-5	NA	CASSFYSTQETQYF	TGTGCCAGCAGCTTTTACTCAACTCAAGAGACCCAGTACTTC
NA	TRBV15	14	TRBJ2-4	NA	CATSRGSGRNIQYF	TGTGCCACCAGCAGAGGTTCCGGGAGAAACATTCAGTACTTC
NA	TRBV6-5	12	TRBJ2-7	NA	CASRDNAYEQYF	TGTGCCAGCAGGGACAACGCCTACGAGCAGTACTTC
NA	TRBV5-5	14	TRBJ2-5	TRBD2	CASSLAGGGETQYF	TGTGCCAGCAGCTTAGCGGGAGGGGGAGAGACCCAGTACTTC
NA	TRBV7-9	16	TRBJ2-1	TRBD2	CASSPRGAGGNNEQFF	TGTGCCAGCAGCCCCCGAGGAGCGGGAGGGAACAATGAGCAGTTCTTC
NA	TRBV6-1	17	TRBJ1-2	TRBD1	CASSEAQGRTGLTGYTF	TGTGCCAGCAGTGAAGCGCAAGGTAGGACAGGCCTGACCGGCTACACCTTC
NA	TRBV6-6	12	TRBJ1-1	NA	CASKAGGTEAFF	TGTGCCAGCAAGGCCGGGGGCACTGAAGCTTTCTTT
NA	TRBV5-1	18	TRBJ2-7	TRBD2	CASGMRTSGGQSSYEQYF	TGCGCCAGCGGCATGCGGACTAGCGGGGGGCAGAGCTCCTACGAGCAGTACTTC
NA	TRBV18	17	TRBJ2-6	TRBD1	CASSRSGQSSGANVLTF	TGTGCCAGCTCCCGTTCGGGACAGAGCTCTGGGGCCAACGTCCTGACTTTC
NA	TRBV6-2/TRBV6-3	16	TRBJ2-1	TRBD2	CASSGGTGGPRNEQFF	TGTGCCAGCAGTGGAGGCACGGGAGGGCCGAGGAATGAGCAGTTCTTC
once	TRBV7-8	17	TRBJ2-1	TRBD2	CASSRSGAASGHNEQFF	TGTGCCAGCAGCCGTAGTGGGGCGGCTAGCGGCCACAATGAGCAGTTCTTC
NA	TRBV2	14	TRBJ2-7	TRBD2	CASIQTSVSYEQYF	TGTGCCAGCATCCAGACTAGCGTCTCCTACGAGCAGTACTTC
NA	TRBV6-2/TRBV6-3	18	TRBJ1-2	TRBD1	CASTPGGGGSFHNYGYTF	TGTGCCAGCACCCCCGGTGGAGGGGGCTCCTTCCATAACTATGGCTACACCTTC
NA	TRBV27	16	TRBJ2-1	NA	CASSFAQARATNEQFF	TGTGCCAGCAGTTTCGCCCAGGCCAGAGCCACCAATGAGCAGTTCTTC
NA	TRBV19	12	TRBJ1-2	NA	CASSLRQYGYTF	TGTGCCAGTAGTCTACGACAGTATGGCTACACCTTC
NA	TRBV11-3	15	TRBJ1-2	TRBD1	CASSSGQPPDYGYTF	TGTGCCAGCAGCTCGGGACAGCCCCCCGACTATGGCTACACCTTC